Many counts were recorded for the clone carrying this T cell receptor beta chain. Its antigen is undetermined. One end of the junction does not line up with germline, which may come from a read error. The CDR3 extends over 16 amino acids. CDR1 SNHLY and CDR2 FYNNEI come from the germline V gene. The library was built from around 380 ng RNA with molecular barcoded adaptors for alpha/delta and beta/gamma chains. Using its own MiXCR run on the reads, TCRdb lists one record per CDR3 protein. The table lists tens of thousands of distinct CDR3 sequences, 20% to 25% of them singletons. The data stem from a study of read filtering for tumor transcriptome and immune sequencing. The overall study: The cohort had 17 to 20 men and over twelve women aged roughly 45 to 90, mean roughly 66 years.

Findings of the study overall: The sorted CD138-negative fraction was a mixed bone marrow immune population, not purified T cells.

Sample: a population of CD138-negative cells sorted from bone marrow. This chain uses TRBV2 with TRBJ2-1, with a possible D match to TRBD2 (5 bases). This TCR was sampled from a donor at least 40 years old with multiple myeloma. Here the CDR3 DNA reads TGTGCCAGCAGTGACCGGACTTTCAGCTCCTACAGTGAGCAGTTCTTC. It yields the protein CASSDRTFSSYSEQFF. The full variable domain, rest sourced from reference TRBV2 and TRBJ2-1, is EPEVTQTPSHQVTQMGQEVILRCVPISNHLYFYWYRQILGQKVEFLVSFYNNEISEKSEIFDDQFSVERPDGSNFTLKIRSTKLEDSAMYFCASSDRTFSSYSEQFFGPGTRLTVL.